This passage covers 12 T cell receptor beta chains from one sample sequenced in a study of blood T cell repertoires in COVID-19. Produced via immunoSEQ multiplex PCR; TCRdb's table is partial and in-frame only. The sample records tens of thousands of clones, around 86% being singletons. The sequenced sample consisted of peripheral blood. These receptors originate from a man between 65 and 85 years old with acute or convalescent COVID-19.

This chain uses TRBV5-4 with TRBJ1-3; 8 bases map to TRBD1. V lost 2 bases and J lost 3; bases outside the gene matches: 4. The CDR3 extends over 15 amino acids. CDR1 is SGHNT and CDR2 is YYREEE in the germline V gene (reference sequence). The CDR3 DNA reads TGTGCCAGCAGCTTCACGACAGGGGTTGGAAACACCATATATTTT. This encodes CASSFTTGVGNTIYF.

The genes are TRBV18 and TRBJ1-6, with unresolved D. V was pared by 4 bases and J by 0 bases, with 4 bases between. Germline values: CDR1 KGHSH, CDR2 LQKENI. This CDR3 spans 14 amino acids. CDR3 in amino acids: CASSQSSYNSPLHF. CDR3 nucleotides: TGTGCCAGCTCACAGAGCTCCTATAATTCACCCCTCCACTTT.

The J gene is TRBJ1-3, the V gene TRBV6-1; 12 nucleotides line up with TRBD1. The CDR3 has 19 amino acids. Losses at the gene ends were 4 bases for V and 0 bases for J; bases not matched to a gene: 10. CDR1 MNHNS and CDR2 SASEGT come from the germline V gene. The CDR3 DNA reads as TGTGCCAGCAGTGGGGGACAGGGGGCGCGCAGATTCTCTGGAAACACCATATATTTT. Amino acids: CASSGGQGARRFSGNTIYF.

The gene calls are TRBV6-5 and TRBJ2-7; TRBD1 matches 9 bases. This CDR3 has 15 amino acids. CDR1 MNHEY and CDR2 SVGAGI come from the germline V gene. Trimming cost V 6 bases and J 3 bases; bases outside gene matches: 9. This CDR3 is CASSVPGQGGYEQYF. DNA of the CDR3: TGTGCCAGCAGCGTCCCGGGACAGGGAGGCTACGAGCAGTACTTC.

This clone was seen only a few times. The CDR3 loop is CSASTGFYEQYF. DNA of the CDR3: TGCAGTGCTAGTACGGGATTCTACGAGCAGTACTTC. V usage is TRBV20-1 and J usage is TRBJ2-7; a possible D gene is TRBD2 (5 bases). This CDR3 region has 12 residues. Trimming removed 3 bases from V and 3 bases from J, with 9 bases in between. Germline V gene lookup returns CDR1 DFQATT and CDR2 SNEGSKA (reference sequence).

The V and J genes are TRBV27 and TRBJ2-5; 7 bases align to TRBD1. The CDR3 totals 14 residues. CDR1 is MNHEY, CDR2 SMNVEV, per germline (reference sequence). V shed 4 bases, J shed 4 bases, and the junction held 6 bases outside the gene matches. Here the CDR3 reads CASSWGQWGETQYF. DNA of the CDR3: TGTGCCAGCAGTTGGGGACAGTGGGGAGAGACCCAGTACTTC.

The chain employs TRBV27 and TRBJ1-2, with TRBD1 identical over 8 bases. CDR1 is MNHEY and CDR2 is SMNVEV in the germline V gene (reference sequence). V shed 5 bases and J 5 bases; nucleotides not matched to a gene: 7. This CDR3 has 14 amino acids. The CDR3 loop is CASSTLGQDYGYTF. The CDR3 DNA follows: TGTGCCAGCAGTACTTTGGGACAGGATTATGGCTACACCTTC.

The chain has TRBV7-9 and TRBJ1-2; 8 nucleotides align to TRBD1. Germline V gives CDR1 SEHNR, CDR2 FQNEAQ (reference sequence). There are 16 residues in the CDR3. The V and J ends lost 3 bases and 2 bases, in that order; junction bases with no gene match: 8. CDR3 coding DNA: TGTGCCAGCAGCTTTGCGGGTGGGACAGGAAACTATGGCTACACCTTC. It is translated as CASSFAGGTGNYGYTF. Drawing the rest from reference TRBV7-9 and TRBJ1-2, the complete variable domain is DTGVSQNPRHKITKRGQNVTFRCDPISEHNRLYWYRQTLGQGPEFLTYFQNEAQLEKSRLLSDRFSAERPKGSFSTLEIQRTEQGDSAMYLCASSFAGGTGNYGYTFGSGTRLTVV.

Here the CDR3 reads CASSRLRAGTDTQYF. CDR3 in DNA: TGTGCCAGCAGTCGACTGCGGGCAGGCACAGATACGCAGTATTTT. The genes are TRBV6-6 and TRBJ2-3; D is perhaps TRBD2 (5 bases). Per germline, CDR1 MNHNY and CDR2 SVGAGI (reference sequence). Trimming removed 5 bases from V and 1 base from J, with 13 bases in between. The CDR3 runs 15 residues.

The chain employs TRBV29-1 and TRBJ1-2; possibly TRBD1 for D (5 bases). The V end lost 7 bases, the J end lost 8 bases, and 20 bases lay between the germline ends. The CDR3 extends over 13 amino acids. Germline CDR1 SQVTM, CDR2 ANQGSEA. DNA of the CDR3: TGCAGCGGGAAGGGGACCGGGAGACGCGGCTACACCTTC. It translates to CSGKGTGRRGYTF.

This chain links TRBV5-8 with TRBJ1-5; perhaps TRBD1 as D (6 bases). The CDR3 runs 14 residues. Looked up from germline, CDR1 is SGHTS and CDR2 is YDEGEE. The germline V and J ends were trimmed by 4 bases and 7 bases, with 15 bases remaining between them. The CDR3 DNA reads TGTGCCAGCAGCCCAGGGGCCCCCCGACAGCCCCAGCATTTT. Protein product: CASSPGAPRQPQHF.

This clone was counted once. This chain joins TRBV9 and TRBJ2-3; D may be TRBD1 (6 bases). Trimming shortened V by 0 bases and J by 7 bases, and 15 bases separated the two germline ends. CDR1 and CDR2 from the germline V gene are SGDLS and YYNGEE. The CDR3 totals 15 residues. The CDR3 loop reads CASSVEGQNDNTQYF. The CDR3 DNA reads TGTGCCAGCAGCGTAGAAGGACAGAATGATAATACGCAGTATTTT. The entire variable domain, with the rest obtained from reference TRBV9 and TRBJ2-3, is as follows: DSGVTQTPKHLITATGQRVTLRCSPRSGDLSVYWYQQSLDQGLQFLIQYYNGEERAKGNILERFSAQQFPDLHSELNLSSLELGDSALYFCASSVEGQNDNTQYFGPGTRLTVL.